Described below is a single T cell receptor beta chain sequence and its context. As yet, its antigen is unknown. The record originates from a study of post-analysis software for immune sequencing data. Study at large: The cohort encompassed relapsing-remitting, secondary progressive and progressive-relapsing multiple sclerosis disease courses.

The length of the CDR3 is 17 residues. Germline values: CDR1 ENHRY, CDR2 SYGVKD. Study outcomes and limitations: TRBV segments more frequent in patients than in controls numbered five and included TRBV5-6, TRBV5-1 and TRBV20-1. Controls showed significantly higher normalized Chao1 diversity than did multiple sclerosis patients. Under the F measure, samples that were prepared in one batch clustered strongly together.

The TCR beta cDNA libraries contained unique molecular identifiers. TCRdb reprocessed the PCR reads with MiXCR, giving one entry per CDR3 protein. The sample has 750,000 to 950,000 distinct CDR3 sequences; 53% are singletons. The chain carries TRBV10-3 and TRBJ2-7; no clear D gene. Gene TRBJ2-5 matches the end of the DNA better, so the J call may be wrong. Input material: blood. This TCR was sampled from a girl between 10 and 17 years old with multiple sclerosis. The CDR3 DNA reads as TGTGCCATCAGTGAGTCGACTCTGGCCCCTGCGATGTGGACCCAGTACTTC. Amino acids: CAISESTLAPAMWTQYF.